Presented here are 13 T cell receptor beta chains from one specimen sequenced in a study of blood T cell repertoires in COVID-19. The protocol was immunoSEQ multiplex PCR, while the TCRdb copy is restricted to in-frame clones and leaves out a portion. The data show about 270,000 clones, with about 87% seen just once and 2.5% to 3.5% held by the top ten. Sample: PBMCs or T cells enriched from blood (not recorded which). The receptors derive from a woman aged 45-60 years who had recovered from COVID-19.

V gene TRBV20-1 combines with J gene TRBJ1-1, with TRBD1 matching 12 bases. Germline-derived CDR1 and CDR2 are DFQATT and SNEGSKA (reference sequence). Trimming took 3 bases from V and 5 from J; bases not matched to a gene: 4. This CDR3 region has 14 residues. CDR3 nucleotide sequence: TGCAGTGCTAGTACGGGACAGGGGGCTACTGAAGCTTTCTTT. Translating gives CSASTGQGATEAFF.

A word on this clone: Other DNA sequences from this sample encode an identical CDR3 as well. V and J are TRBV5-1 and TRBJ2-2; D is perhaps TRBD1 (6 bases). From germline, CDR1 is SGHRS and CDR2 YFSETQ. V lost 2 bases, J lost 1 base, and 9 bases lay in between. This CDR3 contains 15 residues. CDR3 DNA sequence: TGCGCCAGCAGCTTAGGACAGATGAACACCGGGGAGCTGTTTTTT. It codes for CASSLGQMNTGELFF.

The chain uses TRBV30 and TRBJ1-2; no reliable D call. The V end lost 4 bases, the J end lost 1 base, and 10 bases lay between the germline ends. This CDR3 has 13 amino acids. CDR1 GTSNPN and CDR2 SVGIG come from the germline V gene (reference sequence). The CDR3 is CAWIGRLNYGYTF. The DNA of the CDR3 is TGTGCCTGGATCGGCAGACTTAACTATGGCTACACCTTC.

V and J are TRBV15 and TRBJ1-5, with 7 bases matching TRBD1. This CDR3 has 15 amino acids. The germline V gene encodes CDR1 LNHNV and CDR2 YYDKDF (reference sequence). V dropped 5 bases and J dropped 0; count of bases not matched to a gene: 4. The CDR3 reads CATSLQGYSNQPQHF. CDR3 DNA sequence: TGTGCCACCAGCTTACAGGGGTATAGCAATCAGCCCCAGCATTTT.

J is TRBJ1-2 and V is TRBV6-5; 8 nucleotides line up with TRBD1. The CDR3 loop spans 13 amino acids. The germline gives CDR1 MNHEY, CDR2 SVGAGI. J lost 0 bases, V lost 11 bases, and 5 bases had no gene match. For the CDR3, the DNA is TGTGCCGTGAAGACAGGGGCTAACTATGGCTACACCTTC. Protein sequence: CAVKTGANYGYTF.

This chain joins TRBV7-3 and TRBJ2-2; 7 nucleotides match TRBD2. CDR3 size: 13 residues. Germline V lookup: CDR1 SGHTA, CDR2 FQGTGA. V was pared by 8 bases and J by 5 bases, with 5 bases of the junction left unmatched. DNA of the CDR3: TGTGCCAGCGGACTAGGGCGGACCGGGGAGCTGTTTTTT. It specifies CASGLGRTGELFF.

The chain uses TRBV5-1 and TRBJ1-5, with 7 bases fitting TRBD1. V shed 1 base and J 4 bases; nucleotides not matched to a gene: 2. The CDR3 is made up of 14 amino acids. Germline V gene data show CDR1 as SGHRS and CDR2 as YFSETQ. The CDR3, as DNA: TGCGCCAGCAGCTTGACAGGGGAAAATCAGCCCCAGCATTTT. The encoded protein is CASSLTGENQPQHF.

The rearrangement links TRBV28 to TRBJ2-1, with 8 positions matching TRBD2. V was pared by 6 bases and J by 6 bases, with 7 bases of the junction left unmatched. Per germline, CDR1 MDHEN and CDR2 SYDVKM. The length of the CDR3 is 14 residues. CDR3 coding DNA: TGTGCCAGCAGCTACCAAGCGGGGGTCAATGAGCAGTTCTTC. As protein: CASSYQAGVNEQFF.

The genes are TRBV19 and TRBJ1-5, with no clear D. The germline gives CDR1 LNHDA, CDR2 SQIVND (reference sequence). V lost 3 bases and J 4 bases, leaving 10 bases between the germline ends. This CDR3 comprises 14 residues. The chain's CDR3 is CASSIRTSNQPQHF. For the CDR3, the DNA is TGTGCCAGTAGTATTCGGACTTCAAATCAGCCCCAGCATTTT.

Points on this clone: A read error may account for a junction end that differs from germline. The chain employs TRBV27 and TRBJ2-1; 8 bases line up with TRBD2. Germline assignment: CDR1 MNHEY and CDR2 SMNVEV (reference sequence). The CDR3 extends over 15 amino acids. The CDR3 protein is CVSRPTSAPYNEQFF. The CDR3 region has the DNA TGTGTCAGCAGACCGACTAGCGCACCCTACAATGAGCAGTTCTTC.

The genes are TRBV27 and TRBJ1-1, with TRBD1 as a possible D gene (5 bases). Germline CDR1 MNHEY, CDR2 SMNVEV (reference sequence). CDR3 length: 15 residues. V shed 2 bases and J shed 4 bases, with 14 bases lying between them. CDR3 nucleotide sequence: TGTGCCAGCAGTTTAAGGGGCTCATCGCCCACTGAAGCTTTCTTT. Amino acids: CASSLRGSSPTEAFF.

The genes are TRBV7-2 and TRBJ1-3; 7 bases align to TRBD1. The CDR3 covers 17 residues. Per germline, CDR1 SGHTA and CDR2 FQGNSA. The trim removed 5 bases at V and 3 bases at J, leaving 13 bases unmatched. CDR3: CASSTQPGQSFGNTIYF. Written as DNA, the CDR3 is TGTGCCAGCAGCACACAACCGGGACAGTCATTTGGAAACACCATATATTTT.

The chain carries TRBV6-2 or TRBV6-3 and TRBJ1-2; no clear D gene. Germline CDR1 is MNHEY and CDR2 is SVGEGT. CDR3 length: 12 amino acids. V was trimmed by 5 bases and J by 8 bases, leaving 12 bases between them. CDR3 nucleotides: TGTGCCAGCAGTCGCCCGGTGGGCGGCTACACCTTC. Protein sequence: CASSRPVGGYTF.